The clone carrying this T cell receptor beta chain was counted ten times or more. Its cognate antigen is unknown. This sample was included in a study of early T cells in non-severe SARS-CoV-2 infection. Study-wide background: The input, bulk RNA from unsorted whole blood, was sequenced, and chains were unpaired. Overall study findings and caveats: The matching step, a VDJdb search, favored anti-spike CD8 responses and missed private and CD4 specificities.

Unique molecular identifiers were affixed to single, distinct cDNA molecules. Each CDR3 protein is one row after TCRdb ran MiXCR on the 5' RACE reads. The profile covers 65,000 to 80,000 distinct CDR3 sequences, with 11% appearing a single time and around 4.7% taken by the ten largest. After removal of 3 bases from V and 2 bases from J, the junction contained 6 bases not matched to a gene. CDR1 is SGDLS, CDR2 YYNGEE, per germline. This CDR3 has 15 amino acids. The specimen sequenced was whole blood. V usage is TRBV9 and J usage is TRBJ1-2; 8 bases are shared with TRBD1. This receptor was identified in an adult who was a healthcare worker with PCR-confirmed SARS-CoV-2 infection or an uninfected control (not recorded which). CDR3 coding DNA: TGTGCCAGCAGCGCCCAGGGACAGGCCAACTATGGCTACACCTTC. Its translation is CASSAQGQANYGYTF.